This T cell receptor beta chain was recorded in a study of T cell responses to AZD1222 COVID-19 vaccine. Comment on this clone: Antigen: not known.

The germline gives CDR1 KGHSH, CDR2 LQKENI. After removal of 2 bases from V and 2 bases from J, the junction contained 9 bases not matched to a gene. This CDR3 contains 18 residues. Regarding the study as a whole: Only after the peak T cell response were repertoires sampled.

Investigators merged groups given second doses at roughly 4 or roughly 12 weeks. Here immunoSEQ multiplex PCR was the method, and the copy in TCRdb shows in-frame clones only, minus some. The table has some 120,000 clones, roughly 88% seen once. The genes are TRBV18 and TRBJ2-6, with 7 bases identical to TRBD1. This specimen consisted of peripheral blood, obtained 28 days after the second AZD1222 dose. This TCR was recovered from an adult who received the AZD1222 COVID-19 vaccine. CDR3 protein: CASSPKGQFSAGANVLTF. CDR3 bases: TGTGCCAGCTCACCAAAGGGACAGTTCTCTGCTGGGGCCAACGTCCTGACTTTC.